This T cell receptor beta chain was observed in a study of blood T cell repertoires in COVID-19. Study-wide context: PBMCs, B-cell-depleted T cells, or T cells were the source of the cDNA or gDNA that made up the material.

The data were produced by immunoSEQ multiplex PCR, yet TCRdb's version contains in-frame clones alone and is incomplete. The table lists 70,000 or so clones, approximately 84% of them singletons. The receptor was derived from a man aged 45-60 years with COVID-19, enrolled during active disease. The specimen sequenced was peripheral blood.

DNA of the CDR3: TGTGCCAGCAGTTCCCAGAGGAACTATGGCTACACCTTC. It translates to CASSSQRNYGYTF. This chain connects TRBV28 to TRBJ1-2; no definite D call. V lost 4 bases and J lost 2, with 8 bases in between. Germline V gives CDR1 MDHEN, CDR2 SYDVKM. The CDR3 totals 13 residues.